The 26 T cell receptor beta chains in this list originate from one sample, sequenced in a study of blood T cell repertoires in COVID-19. Clones were read by immunoSEQ multiplex PCR, and TCRdb kept only the in-frame ones, dropping some. The sample comprises approximately 120,000 clones, 81% of which are singletons, and roughly 4% rests with the top ten. Sequencing used peripheral blood. These receptors were collected from a woman in her forties or fifties with acute or convalescent COVID-19.

This clone has at least ten counts. The chain employs TRBV12-5 and TRBJ1-1; possibly TRBD1 for D (6 bases). CDR1 LGHNT and CDR2 FRNRAP come from the germline V gene. This CDR3 spans 15 amino acids. V lost 6 bases and J 0 bases, leaving 14 bases between the germline ends. CDR3 region: CASGPGQTMNTEAFF. The CDR3 DNA reads TGTGCTAGTGGGCCCGGACAGACCATGAACACTGAAGCTTTCTTT.

This clone is a singleton in its sample. The chain uses TRBV10-3 and TRBJ2-7; 9 bases align to TRBD1. Looked up from germline, CDR1 is ENHRY and CDR2 is SYGVKD. This CDR3 spans 14 amino acids. V lost 2 bases and J lost 5; bases outside the gene matches: 4. The CDR3 DNA is TGTGCCATCAGTGAGACAGGGGGCGTGAACGAGCAGTACTTC. Translated, it gives CAISETGGVNEQYF.

The CDR3 protein is CASSTRGYAFF. The CDR3 nucleotides read TGTGCCAGCAGCACTCGGGGTTATGCTTTCTTT. The rearrangement links TRBV28 to TRBJ1-1; D gene ambiguous. This CDR3 comprises 11 residues. V was shortened by 6 bases and J by 11 bases, with 13 bases between the two germline ends. In germline, CDR1 is MDHEN, CDR2 SYDVKM.

This rearrangement joins TRBV2 to TRBJ1-1, with D unresolved. The CDR3 totals 13 residues. Germline V gene data show CDR1 as SNHLY and CDR2 as FYNNEI. Trimming removed 6 bases at V and 0 bases at J, with 8 bases between. Here the CDR3 DNA reads TGTGCCAGCAGGACGGGAATGAACACTGAAGCTTTCTTT. As protein: CASRTGMNTEAFF.

This clone was detected a few times. J is TRBJ2-3 and V is TRBV6-4; 9 bases are shared with TRBD1. There are 16 residues in the CDR3. V was clipped by 6 bases and J by 2 bases; unmatched bases: 9. Germline V lookup: CDR1 MRHNA, CDR2 SNTAGT. The CDR3 region has the DNA TGTGCCAGCAGCCTCAGGACAGGGGAAAACACAGATACGCAGTATTTT. As protein: CASSLRTGENTDTQYF.

This clone was counted a single time. The chain carries TRBV9 and TRBJ2-2; TRBD2 matches 10 bases. Germline-derived CDR1 and CDR2 are SGDLS and YYNGEE. With 3 bases clipped from V and 4 bases from J, the junction kept 9 bases outside the gene matches. The CDR3 sequence is 17 residues long. CDR3 sequence reads: CASSDLAGGGSTGELFF. CDR3 DNA: TGTGCCAGCAGCGATTTAGCGGGGGGCGGGAGCACCGGGGAGCTGTTTTTT.

The J gene is TRBJ1-5, the V gene TRBV24-1, with D possibly TRBD1 on 5 matching bases. The CDR3 covers 16 residues. The V gene's germline CDR1 is KGHDR and CDR2 SFDVKD. The V end was cut by 4 bases, the J end by 4 bases, with 16 bases between. The DNA of the CDR3 is TGTGCCACCAGTGAGGGGCGAGGTACAAATAATCAGCCCCAGCATTTT. Translated: CATSEGRGTNNQPQHF.

This clone was seen once. The rearrangement links TRBV25-1 to TRBJ1-6; 8 bases fit TRBD1. The V gene end was trimmed by 1 base and the J gene end by 7 bases; junction bases not matched to a gene: 6. CDR1 and CDR2 from the germline V gene are MGHDK and SYGVNS. The CDR3 spans 16 residues. CDR3 in amino acids: CASSESRTGTNSPLHF. As DNA, the CDR3 is TGTGCCAGCAGTGAATCCAGGACAGGGACAAATTCACCCCTCCACTTT.

The chain couples TRBV18 to TRBJ2-1, with TRBD2 identical over 9 bases. The CDR3 length is 16 residues. With V trimmed by 0 bases and J by 5 bases, 5 bases remained unmatched. CDR1 is KGHSH and CDR2 is LQKENI in the germline V gene. The CDR3 DNA is TGTGCCAGCTCACCACCGAGCGGGGGGAAAAACAATGAGCAGTTCTTC. Its protein is CASSPPSGGKNNEQFF.

The chain joins TRBV7-9 to TRBJ1-1, with D perhaps TRBD1 (6 bases). This CDR3 contains 15 residues. Trimming removed 1 base at V and 0 bases at J, with 9 bases between. Germline-derived CDR1 and CDR2 are SEHNR and FQNEAQ (reference sequence). In nucleotides, the CDR3 is TGTGCCAGCAGCTTAGAGGGGGACGTGAACACTGAAGCTTTCTTT. Its translation: CASSLEGDVNTEAFF.

This clone was seen a single time. The CDR3 nucleotides are TGTGCCAGCAGCCAAAAAACAGGGGGCAACACCAATGAAAAACTGTTTTTT. Its protein is CASSQKTGGNTNEKLFF. The rearrangement links TRBV4-2 to TRBJ1-4; 9 nucleotides line up with TRBD1. Germline trimming cut 2 bases from V and 5 bases from J; bases unmatched to any gene: 9. CDR3 size: 17 residues. Germline V gene lookup returns CDR1 LGHNA and CDR2 YNFKEQ.

The chain links TRBV29-1 to TRBJ1-4; a weak D match, TRBD1 (6 bases). CDR3 size: 14 residues. Germline V gene data show CDR1 as SQVTM and CDR2 as ANQGSEA. The ends were cut back, 1 base at V and 7 bases at J, with 13 bases in the middle. The CDR3, as DNA: TGCAGCGTTGAAGCCCGGGGGGGCGGTGAAAAACTGTTTTTT. The encoded protein is CSVEARGGGEKLFF.

The chain recombines TRBV7-3 with TRBJ2-5; 9 bases agree with TRBD2. This CDR3 region has 13 residues. The germline CDR1 and CDR2 sequences are SGHTA and FQGTGA. Trimming cost V 6 bases and J 4 bases; bases outside gene matches: 3. The CDR3, as DNA: TGTGCCAGCAGTTATAGCGGGGGAGAGACCCAGTACTTC. Protein: CASSYSGGETQYF.

The chain is built from TRBV11-2 and TRBJ1-3, with 10 bases matching TRBD1. CDR3 size: 14 residues. CDR1 is SGHAT, CDR2 FQNNGV, per germline. The junction had 5 bases not matched to a gene; V was cut back by 3 bases and J by 9 bases. The CDR3 DNA follows: TGTGCCAGCAGCTTGACAGGGGGCGAGGCCACCATATATTTT. This sequence encodes CASSLTGGEATIYF.

J is TRBJ2-7 and V is TRBV6-5, with 8 nucleotides matching TRBD2. CDR3 length equals 15 residues. From germline, CDR1 is MNHEY and CDR2 SVGAGI. V lost 0 bases and J lost 2; bases outside the gene matches: 3. CDR3 sequence reads: CASSYSTSEAYEQYF. The CDR3 DNA reads as TGTGCCAGCAGTTACTCGACTAGCGAGGCCTACGAGCAGTACTTC.

This rearrangement joins TRBV5-6 to TRBJ2-5; unclear D gene. The V and J ends lost 6 bases and 1 base respectively, with 7 bases between them. This CDR3 comprises 12 residues. Germline-derived CDR1 and CDR2 are SGHDT and YYEEEE. CDR3 region: CASTTSQETQYF. The CDR3 DNA reads TGTGCCAGCACAACTTCCCAAGAGACCCAGTACTTC.

The chain joins TRBV2 to TRBJ1-6; maybe TRBD1 (5 bases). V lost 4 bases and J lost 8, with 15 bases in between. Germline V CDR1 and CDR2: SNHLY, FYNNEI. There are 15 residues in the CDR3. CDR3: CASSVDRHADSPLHF. The CDR3 DNA follows: TGTGCCAGCAGTGTAGACAGACATGCGGATTCACCCCTCCACTTT.

With regard to this clone: Other DNA sequences in the same sample also yield this CDR3. This chain links TRBV6-5 with TRBJ1-2; 7 bases fit TRBD1. With V trimmed by 7 bases and J by 0 bases, 5 bases remained unmatched. Germline CDR1 reads MNHEY; CDR2 reads SVGAGI. The length of the CDR3 is 14 residues. The CDR3 region has the DNA TGTGCCAGCAAAACAGGGGTGACTAACTATGGCTACACCTTC. Encoded protein: CASKTGVTNYGYTF.

This rearrangement joins TRBV4-1 to TRBJ2-2, with D perhaps TRBD1 (5 bases). CDR1 is MGHRA and CDR2 is YSYEKL in the germline V gene. This CDR3 is built from 14 residues. Trimming pared 6 bases from V and 2 bases from J, leaving 10 bases between. CDR3 residues: CASSFGHNTGELFF. DNA for the CDR3: TGCGCCAGCAGTTTCGGACATAACACCGGGGAGCTGTTTTTT.

The chain joins TRBV7-3 to TRBJ2-1; a possible D gene is TRBD1 (5 bases). CDR3 length: 15 residues. Germline values: CDR1 SGHTA, CDR2 FQGTGA. Trimming left V 8 bases short and J 0 bases short, with 14 bases between. This CDR3 is CASAPGHNSYNEQFF. The CDR3 DNA is TGTGCCAGCGCGCCTGGACATAACTCCTACAATGAGCAGTTCTTC.

This chain connects TRBV2 to TRBJ2-5, with TRBD1 matching 7 bases. The CDR3 sequence is 12 residues long. With V trimmed by 6 bases and J by 6 bases, 4 bases remained unmatched. Germline V lookup: CDR1 SNHLY, CDR2 FYNNEI. CDR3 in amino acids: CASSDRDKTQYF. CDR3 DNA sequence: TGTGCCAGCAGCGACAGGGATAAGACCCAGTACTTC.

This clone was seen a handful of times. The V gene is TRBV6-5, the J gene TRBJ1-1; no firm D call. V shed 6 bases and J shed 0 bases, with 14 bases lying between them. Germline CDR1 reads MNHEY; CDR2 reads SVGAGI. The CDR3 spans 15 residues. CDR3 in DNA: TGTGCCAGCAGAGCGGGGAACTACATGAACACTGAAGCTTTCTTT. Amino acids: CASRAGNYMNTEAFF.

This chain connects TRBV5-1 to TRBJ2-5, with 14 positions matching TRBD2. The germline gives CDR1 SGHRS, CDR2 YFSETQ. There are 16 residues in the CDR3. With V trimmed by 4 bases and J by 5 bases, 7 bases remained unmatched. The CDR3 region has the DNA TGCGCCAGCAGCACGGGACTAGCGGGGGCATGGGAGACCCAGTACTTC. Translated, it gives CASSTGLAGAWETQYF.

V is TRBV28 and J is TRBJ1-4, with D uncertain. The V and J ends lost 3 bases and 6 bases respectively, with 14 bases between them. The germline V gene encodes CDR1 MDHEN and CDR2 SYDVKM. The CDR3 is 15 residues long. CDR3: CASSFNSGVHEKLFF. Written as DNA, the CDR3 is TGTGCCAGCAGTTTCAATTCCGGGGTTCATGAAAAACTGTTTTTT.

V gene TRBV7-9 combines with J gene TRBJ1-1, with D unclear. The ends were cut back, 5 bases at V and 4 bases at J, with 20 bases in the middle. CDR3 length: 16 residues. CDR1 is SEHNR and CDR2 is FQNEAQ in the germline V gene (reference sequence). Here the CDR3 reads CASSPRIAGVVTEAFF. Here the CDR3 DNA reads TGTGCCAGCAGCCCCCGCATCGCGGGTGTCGTCACTGAAGCTTTCTTT.

In its sample, this clone was seen a few times. The chain uses TRBV7-6 and TRBJ2-5, with 7 bases matching TRBD1. The CDR3 is made up of 16 amino acids. The J segment lost 6 bases and the V segment lost 6 bases, leaving 16 bases of the junction unmatched. The germline V gene has CDR1 SGHVS and CDR2 FNYEAQ. CDR3 bases: TGTGCCAGCAGACCTTGGACAGGCAGCGATTTGAAGACCCAGTACTTC. Translated: CASRPWTGSDLKTQYF.